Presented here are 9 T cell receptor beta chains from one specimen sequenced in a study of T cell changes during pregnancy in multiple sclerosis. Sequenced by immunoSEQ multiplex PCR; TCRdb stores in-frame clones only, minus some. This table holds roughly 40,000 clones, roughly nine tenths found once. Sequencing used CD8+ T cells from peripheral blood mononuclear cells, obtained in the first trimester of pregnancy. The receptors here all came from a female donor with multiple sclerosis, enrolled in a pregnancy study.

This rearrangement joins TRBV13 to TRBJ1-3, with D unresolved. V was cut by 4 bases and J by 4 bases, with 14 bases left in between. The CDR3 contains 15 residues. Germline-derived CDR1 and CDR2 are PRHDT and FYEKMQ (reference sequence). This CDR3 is CASSSRAMLGNTIYF. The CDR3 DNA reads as TGTGCCAGCAGCTCGCGAGCAATGCTGGGAAACACCATATATTTT. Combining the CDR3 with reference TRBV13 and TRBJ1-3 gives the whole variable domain AAGVIQSPRHLIKEKRETATLKCYPIPRHDTVYWYQQGPGQDPQFLISFYEKMQSDKGSIPDRFSAQQFSDYHSELNMSSLELGDSALYFCASSSRAMLGNTIYFGEGSWLTVV.

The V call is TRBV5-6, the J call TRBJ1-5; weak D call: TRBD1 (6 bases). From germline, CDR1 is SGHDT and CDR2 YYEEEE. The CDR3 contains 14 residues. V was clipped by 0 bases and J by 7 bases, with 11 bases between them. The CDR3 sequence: CASSLAAGVQPQHF. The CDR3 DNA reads TGTGCCAGCAGCTTGGCGGCAGGGGTGCAGCCCCAGCATTTT.

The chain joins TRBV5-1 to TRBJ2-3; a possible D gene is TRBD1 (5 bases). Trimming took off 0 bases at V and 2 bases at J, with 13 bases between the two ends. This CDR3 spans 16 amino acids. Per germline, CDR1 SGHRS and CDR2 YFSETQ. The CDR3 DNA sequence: TGCGCCAGCAGCTTGGGTGCAGGGCAAGACACAGATACGCAGTATTTT. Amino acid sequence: CASSLGAGQDTDTQYF.

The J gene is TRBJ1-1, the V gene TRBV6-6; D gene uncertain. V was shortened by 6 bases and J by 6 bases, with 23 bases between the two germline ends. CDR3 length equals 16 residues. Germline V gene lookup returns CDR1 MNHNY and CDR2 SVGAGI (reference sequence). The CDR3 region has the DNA TGTGCCAGCAGAAACGGGCGCCTGGGGAGGATCGCTGAAGCTTTCTTT. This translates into CASRNGRLGRIAEAFF.

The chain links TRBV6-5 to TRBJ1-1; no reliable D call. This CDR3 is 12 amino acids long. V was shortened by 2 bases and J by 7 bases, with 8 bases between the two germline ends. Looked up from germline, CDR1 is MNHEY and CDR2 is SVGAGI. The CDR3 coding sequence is TGTGCCAGCAGTTACGGTCCCGGTGAAGCTTTCTTT. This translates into CASSYGPGEAFF.

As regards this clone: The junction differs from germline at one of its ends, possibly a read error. The CDR3 sequence is CASSDQWGGLFF. In DNA, the CDR3 is TGTGCCAGCAGTGACCAGTGGGGGGGCTTGTTCTTC. This chain connects TRBV25-1 to TRBJ2-4; the D gene is possibly TRBD2 (7 bases). CDR3 length: 12 residues. Per germline, CDR1 MGHDK and CDR2 SYGVNS.

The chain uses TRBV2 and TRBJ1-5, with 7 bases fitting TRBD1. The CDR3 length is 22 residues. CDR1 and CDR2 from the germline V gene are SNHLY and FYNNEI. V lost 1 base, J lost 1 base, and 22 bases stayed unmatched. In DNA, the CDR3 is TGTGCCAGCAGTGAAGGAGTTGGTCAGGGGGGATTCTATATTAAGAGCAATCAGCCCCAGCATTTT. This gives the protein CASSEGVGQGGFYIKSNQPQHF.

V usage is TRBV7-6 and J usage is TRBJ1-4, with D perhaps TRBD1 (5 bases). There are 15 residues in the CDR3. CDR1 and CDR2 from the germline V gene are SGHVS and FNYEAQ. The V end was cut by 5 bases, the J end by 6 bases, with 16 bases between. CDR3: CASSPTSGGDEKLFF. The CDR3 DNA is TGTGCCAGCAGCCCAACCTCGGGGGGTGATGAAAAACTGTTTTTT.

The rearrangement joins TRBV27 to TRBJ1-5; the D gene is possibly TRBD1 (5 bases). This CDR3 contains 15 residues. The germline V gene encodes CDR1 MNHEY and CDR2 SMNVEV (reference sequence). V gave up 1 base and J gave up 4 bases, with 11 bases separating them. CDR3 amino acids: CASSLWGGENQPQHF. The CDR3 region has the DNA TGTGCCAGCAGTTTATGGGGCGGCGAAAATCAGCCCCAGCATTTT.